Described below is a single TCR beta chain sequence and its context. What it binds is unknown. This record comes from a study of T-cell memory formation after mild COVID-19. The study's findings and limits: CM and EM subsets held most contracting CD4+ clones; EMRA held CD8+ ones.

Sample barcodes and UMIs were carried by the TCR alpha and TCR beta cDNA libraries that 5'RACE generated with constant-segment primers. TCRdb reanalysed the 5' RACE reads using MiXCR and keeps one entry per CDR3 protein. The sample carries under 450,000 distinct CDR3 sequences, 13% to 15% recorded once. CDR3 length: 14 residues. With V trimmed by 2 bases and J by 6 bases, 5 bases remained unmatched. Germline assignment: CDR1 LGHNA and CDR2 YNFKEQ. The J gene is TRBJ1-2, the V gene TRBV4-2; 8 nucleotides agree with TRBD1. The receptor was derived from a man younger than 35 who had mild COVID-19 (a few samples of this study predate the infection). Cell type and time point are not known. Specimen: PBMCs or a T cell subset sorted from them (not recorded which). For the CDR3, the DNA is TGTGCCAGCAGCCAATTGGACAGGGCGCATGGCTACACCTTC. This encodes CASSQLDRAHGYTF.